Each of the 13 T cell receptor beta chains below was sequenced from the same sample in a study of somatic mutations in cytotoxic T cells in rheumatoid arthritis. Profiled with immunoSEQ multiplex PCR; TCRdb holds only in-frame clones, not every one. The sample comprises more than 20,000 clones, 80% to 90% of which are singletons, and 3.5% to 4.5% rests with the top ten. The sequenced material came from CD8+ T cells sorted from blood. These receptors were collected from an adult with rheumatoid arthritis.

The V and J genes are TRBV6-5 and TRBJ1-2; 8 nucleotides align to TRBD1. This CDR3 contains 16 residues. Germline assignment: CDR1 MNHEY and CDR2 SVGAGI. V dropped 0 bases and J dropped 4; count of bases not matched to a gene: 7. The DNA of the CDR3 is TGTGCCAGCAGTTACTCTCCCAGGGGGCATGGCTATGGCTACACCTTC. Its translation is CASSYSPRGHGYGYTF.

The chain is built from TRBV6-1 and TRBJ1-5; D possibly corresponds to TRBD1 (5 bases). Germline CDR1 is MNHNS and CDR2 is SASEGT. The CDR3 covers 15 residues. Deletions cut 2 bases from V and 1 base from J, with 9 bases between. CDR3 coding DNA: TGTGCCAGCAGTGAATCGCCAGGGAGCAATCAGCCCCAGCATTTT. Protein: CASSESPGSNQPQHF.

This chain links TRBV13 with TRBJ2-1; D unresolved. There are 11 residues in the CDR3. V was pared by 3 bases and J by 6 bases, with 3 bases between. Germline CDR1 reads PRHDT; CDR2 reads FYEKMQ (reference sequence). CDR3 residues: CASSLSNEQFF. DNA for the CDR3: TGTGCCAGCAGCTTGAGCAATGAGCAGTTCTTC.

The chain recombines TRBV15 with TRBJ1-2, with 7 nucleotides matching TRBD1. Germline V CDR1 and CDR2: LNHNV, YYDKDF (reference sequence). After removal of 8 bases from V and 2 bases from J, the junction contained 8 bases not matched to a gene. This CDR3 has 14 amino acids. The CDR3 nucleotides are TGTGCCACCTTACCGGGACAGCCCAACTATGGCTACACCTTC. As protein: CATLPGQPNYGYTF.

A single count supports this clone. The gene calls are TRBV2 and TRBJ1-1; D unclear. The CDR3 is 16 residues long. Trimming stripped 0 bases from V and 0 bases from J, with 11 bases between. Looked up from germline, CDR1 is SNHLY and CDR2 is FYNNEI. This chain's CDR3 is CASSEARQDLNTEAFF. Written as DNA, the CDR3 is TGTGCCAGCAGTGAAGCGCGGCAGGACTTGAACACTGAAGCTTTCTTT.

The chain couples TRBV5-4 to TRBJ1-2; D is unclear. The V gene's germline CDR1 is SGHNT and CDR2 YYREEE (reference sequence). Between the trimmed V and J ends, which lost 1 base and 7 bases, there was a span of 14 bases. This CDR3 contains 14 residues. In DNA, the CDR3 is TGTGCCAGCAGCTTGAATGTCGGCATGGGTGGCTACACCTTC. Protein sequence: CASSLNVGMGGYTF.

The rearrangement uses TRBV29-1 and TRBJ2-1; D unresolved. Germline V gene lookup returns CDR1 SQVTM and CDR2 ANQGSEA. The V and J ends lost 7 bases and 2 bases respectively, with 12 bases between them. The CDR3 consists of 13 residues. The CDR3 is CSADLSAYNEQFF. The CDR3 DNA reads TGCAGCGCCGACCTCAGTGCCTACAATGAGCAGTTCTTC.

The V and J genes are TRBV19 and TRBJ2-7; 8 bases match TRBD1. Germline V CDR1 and CDR2: LNHDA, SQIVND (reference sequence). The CDR3 is 16 residues long. Trimming at V came to 4 bases and at J to 2 bases, leaving 10 bases not matched to a gene. CDR3 bases: TGTGCCAGTAGTACCCCACCCGGGACAGGAACCTACGAGCAGTACTTC. Its translation: CASSTPPGTGTYEQYF.

By proportion, this clone is medium-sized. V and J are TRBV6-1 and TRBJ2-2; the D gene is possibly TRBD2 (5 bases). CDR3 size: 14 residues. V lost 8 bases to trimming and J lost 3 bases, with 13 bases between them. Germline values: CDR1 MNHNS, CDR2 SASEGT. As DNA, the CDR3 is TGTGCCAGCCCCGGGCTAGCAGACACCGGGGAGCTGTTTTTT. As protein: CASPGLADTGELFF.

J is TRBJ1-4 and V is TRBV28; D uncertain. Trimming pared 5 bases from V and 7 bases from J, leaving 5 bases between. Germline V gene lookup returns CDR1 MDHEN and CDR2 SYDVKM. CDR3 length: 11 residues. The CDR3 is CASSTPEKLFF. CDR3 DNA: TGTGCCAGCAGTACTCCTGAAAAACTGTTTTTT.

The gene calls are TRBV13 and TRBJ2-2; D is undetermined. The CDR3 totals 15 residues. V was shortened by 5 bases and J by 3 bases, with 13 bases between the two germline ends. The germline gives CDR1 PRHDT, CDR2 FYEKMQ (reference sequence). The CDR3 nucleotides are TGTGCCAGCAGCCCCGACCTAGATCACACCGGGGAGCTGTTTTTT. Its translation: CASSPDLDHTGELFF.

This rearrangement joins TRBV7-9 to TRBJ1-5, with unresolved D. With 1 base removed from V and 8 bases from J, the gap between germline ends came to 9 bases. The CDR3 is 13 residues long. The germline CDR1 and CDR2 sequences are SEHNR and FQNEAQ (reference sequence). CDR3 bases: TGTGCCAGCAGCTTAGAGTCCATGGAGCCCCAGCATTTT. This translates into CASSLESMEPQHF.

The chain combines TRBV27 with TRBJ2-2, with TRBD2 matching over 9 bases. The ends lost 7 bases at V and 8 bases at J; junction bases unmatched: 8. CDR3 length: 14 amino acids. Germline lookup yields CDR1 MNHEY and CDR2 SMNVEV (reference sequence). In DNA form, the CDR3 reads TGTGCCAGCACCCTCGGTACTAGCGGGGGGGAGCTGTTTTTT. Its protein product is CASTLGTSGGELFF.